This paragraph covers one TCR beta chain sequence. What it binds is unknown. This entry is derived from a study of blood T cells in healthy people across ages. Study-wide results and caveats: TCR beta diversity, measured per million T cells, fell in a roughly linear way with age.

The authors ran a second PCR of about 6 to 11 cycles using a sample-barcoded 5' primer and a J-beta primer mix. Via MiXCR, TCRdb re-called the 5' RACE reads, giving one row per CDR3 protein. This table has some 750,000 distinct CDR3 sequences, about a fifth appearing once. Each individual donor underwent a draw of approximately 10 milliliters of peripheral blood. The source material was blood. The receptor was isolated from an older man in good health.

As DNA, the CDR3 is TGCAGCGTACCGACAGGGGCGGCCGGCACTGAAGCTTTCTTT. Protein: CSVPTGAAGTEAFF. The rearrangement links TRBV29-1 to TRBJ1-1; 8 bases agree with TRBD1. V lost 6 bases, J lost 4 bases, and 10 bases stayed unmatched. Germline CDR1 is SQVTM and CDR2 is ANQGSEA. This CDR3 is 14 amino acids long.